The 6 T cell receptor beta chains below were found in one sample sequenced in a study of cytomegalovirus exposure and HLA in healthy donors. The PCR had 60 Vbeta and 13 Jbeta primers. Profiled with immunoSEQ multiplex PCR; TCRdb holds only in-frame clones, not every one. The sample carries approximately 100,000 clones, approximately 72% recorded once. The sample comprised PBMCs. These receptors all come from a male donor in good health and CMV-seropositive.

V usage is TRBV7-2 and J usage is TRBJ2-1; TRBD2 agrees at 13 bases. CDR3 size: 13 residues. With 6 bases clipped from V and 7 bases from J, the junction kept 0 bases outside the gene matches. Germline lookup yields CDR1 SGHTA and CDR2 FQGNSA. CDR3 amino acids: CASRTSGGNEQFF. Written as DNA, the CDR3 is TGTGCCAGCAGGACTAGCGGGGGGAATGAGCAGTTCTTC. The whole variable domain, remainder taken from reference TRBV7-2 and TRBJ2-1, is GAGVSQSPSNKVTEKGKDVELRCDPISGHTALYWYRQSLGQGLEFLIYFQGNSAPDKSGLPSDRFSAERTGGSVSTLTIQRTQQEDSAVYLCASRTSGGNEQFFGPGTRLTVL.

The genes are TRBV5-5 and TRBJ1-5; a weak D match, TRBD1 (5 bases). Germline CDR1 and CDR2: SGHKS and YYEKEE (reference sequence). The CDR3 consists of 14 residues. Trimming removed 3 bases from V and 6 bases from J, with 13 bases in between. Here the CDR3 reads CASSSSGGGQPQHF. As DNA, the CDR3 is TGTGCCAGCAGCTCGTCTGGGGGAGGTCAGCCCCAGCATTTT.

The chain joins TRBV10-3 to TRBJ1-2; D gene uncertain. Germline CDR1 ENHRY, CDR2 SYGVKD. The CDR3 has 12 amino acids. The V end lost 10 bases, the J end lost 5 bases, and 14 bases lay between the germline ends. CDR3 nucleotide sequence: TGTGCCACCCTGCGCCTTTTGTATGGCTACACCTTC. Its protein product is CATLRLLYGYTF.

This clone was seen many times. The chain links TRBV6-1 to TRBJ1-2; 9 bases are a match to TRBD1. The CDR3 has 13 residues. V was clipped by 10 bases and J by 8 bases; unmatched bases: 11. From germline, CDR1 is MNHNS and CDR2 SASEGT. The CDR3 spells CAIGTGSTRGYTF. The CDR3 region has the DNA TGTGCCATCGGGACAGGGTCGACGCGCGGCTACACCTTC.

The table lists this clone with a few counts. J is TRBJ2-1 and V is TRBV19; 10 nucleotides match TRBD2. Germline values: CDR1 LNHDA, CDR2 SQIVND (reference sequence). The CDR3 covers 14 residues. Germline trimming cut 9 bases from V and 7 bases from J; bases unmatched to any gene: 9. The CDR3 here is CASSGTSAGNEQFF. The CDR3, as DNA: TGTGCCAGCTCCGGGACTAGCGCGGGGAATGAGCAGTTCTTC.

V and J are TRBV5-1 and TRBJ2-7, with 9 bases that match TRBD1. The V and J ends lost 4 bases and 2 bases, in that order; junction bases with no gene match: 7. The CDR3 length is 15 residues. Germline CDR1 SGHRS, CDR2 YFSETQ. The CDR3 DNA is TGCGCCAGCAGCGCAACAGGGGGCGCCCCCTACGAGCAGTACTTC. This gives the protein CASSATGGAPYEQYF. The entire variable domain, with the rest obtained from reference TRBV5-1 and TRBJ2-7, is as follows: KAGVTQTPRYLIKTRGQQVTLSCSPISGHRSVSWYQQTPGQGLQFLFEYFSETQRNKGNFPGRFSGRQFSNSRSEMNVSTLELGDSALYLCASSATGGAPYEQYFGPGTRLTVT.